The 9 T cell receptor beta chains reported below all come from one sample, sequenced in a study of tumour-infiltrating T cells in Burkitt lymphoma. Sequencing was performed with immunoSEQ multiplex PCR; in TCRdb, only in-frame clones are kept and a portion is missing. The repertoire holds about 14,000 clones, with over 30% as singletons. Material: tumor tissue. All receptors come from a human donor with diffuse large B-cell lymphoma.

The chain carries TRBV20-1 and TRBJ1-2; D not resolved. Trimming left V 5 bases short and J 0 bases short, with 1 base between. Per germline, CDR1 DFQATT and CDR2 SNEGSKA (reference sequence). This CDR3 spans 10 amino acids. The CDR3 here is CSAPNYGYTF. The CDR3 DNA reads TGCAGTGCTCCTAACTATGGCTACACCTTC.

The CDR3 DNA is TGTGCCAGCAGCCCCCAGGGGGGAATAGGCAATGAGCAGTTCTTC. Translation: CASSPQGGIGNEQFF. The V gene is TRBV9, the J gene TRBJ2-1; maybe TRBD1 (7 bases). Germline values: CDR1 SGDLS, CDR2 YYNGEE. This CDR3 is built from 15 residues. V lost 4 bases and J lost 6, with 17 bases in between.

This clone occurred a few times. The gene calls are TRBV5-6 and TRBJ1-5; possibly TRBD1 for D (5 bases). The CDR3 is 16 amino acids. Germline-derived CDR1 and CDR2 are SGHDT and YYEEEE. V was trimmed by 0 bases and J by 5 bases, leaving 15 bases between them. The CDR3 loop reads CASSLGQGVVHQPQHF. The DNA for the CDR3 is TGTGCCAGCAGCTTGGGGCAGGGTGTGGTTCATCAGCCCCAGCATTTT.

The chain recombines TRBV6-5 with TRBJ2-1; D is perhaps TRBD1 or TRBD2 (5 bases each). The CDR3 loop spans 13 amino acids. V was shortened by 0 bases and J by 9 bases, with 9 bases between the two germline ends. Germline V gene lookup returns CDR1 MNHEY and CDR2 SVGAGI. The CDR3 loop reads CASSYSRGTEQFF. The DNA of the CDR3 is TGTGCCAGCAGTTACTCGAGGGGCACTGAGCAGTTCTTC.

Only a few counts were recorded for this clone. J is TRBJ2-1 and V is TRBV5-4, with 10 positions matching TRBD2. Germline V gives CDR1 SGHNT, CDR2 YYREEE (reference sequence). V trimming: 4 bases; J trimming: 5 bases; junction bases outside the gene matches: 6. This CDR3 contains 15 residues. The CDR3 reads CASSGGLAIDNEQFF. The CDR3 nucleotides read TGTGCCAGCAGCGGGGGACTAGCGATAGACAATGAGCAGTTCTTC.

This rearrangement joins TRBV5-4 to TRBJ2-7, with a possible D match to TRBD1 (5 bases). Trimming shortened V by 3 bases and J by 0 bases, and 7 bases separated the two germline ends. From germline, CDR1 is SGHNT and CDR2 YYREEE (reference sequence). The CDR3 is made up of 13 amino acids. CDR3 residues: CASSSDSSYEQYF. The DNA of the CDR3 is TGTGCCAGCAGCTCCGACAGCTCCTACGAGCAGTACTTC. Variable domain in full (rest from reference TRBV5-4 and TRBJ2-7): ETGVTQSPTHLIKTRGQQVTLRCSSQSGHNTVSWYQQALGQGPQFIFQYYREEENGRGNFPPRFSGLQFPNYSSELNVNALELDDSALYLCASSSDSSYEQYFGPGTRLTVT.

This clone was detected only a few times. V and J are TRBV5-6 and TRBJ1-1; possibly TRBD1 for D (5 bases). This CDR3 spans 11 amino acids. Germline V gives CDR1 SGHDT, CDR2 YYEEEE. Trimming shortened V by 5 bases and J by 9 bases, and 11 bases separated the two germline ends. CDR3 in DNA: TGTGCCAGCAGGGGGGGAGAAAAAGCTTTCTTT. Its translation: CASRGGEKAFF.

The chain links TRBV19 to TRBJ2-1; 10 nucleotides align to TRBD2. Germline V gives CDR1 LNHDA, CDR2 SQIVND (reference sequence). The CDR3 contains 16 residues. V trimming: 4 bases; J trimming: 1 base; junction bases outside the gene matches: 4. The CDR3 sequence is CASSTLSGRSYNEQFF. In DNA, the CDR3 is TGTGCCAGTAGTACCCTTAGCGGGAGGTCCTACAATGAGCAGTTCTTC.

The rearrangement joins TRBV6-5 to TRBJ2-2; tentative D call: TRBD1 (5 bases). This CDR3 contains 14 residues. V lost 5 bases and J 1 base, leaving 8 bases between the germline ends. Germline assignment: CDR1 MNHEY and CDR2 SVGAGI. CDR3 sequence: CASSGRENTGELFF. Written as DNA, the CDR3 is TGTGCCAGCAGTGGCAGGGAGAACACCGGGGAGCTGTTTTTT.